Presented here are 10 T cell receptor beta chains from one specimen sequenced in a study of blood T cell repertoires in COVID-19. TCRdb keeps only in-frame clones here, not all; method: immunoSEQ multiplex PCR. The sample holds some 320,000 clones, about nine tenths seen once. The sequencing input was peripheral blood. The source of these receptors is a woman aged 25 to 45 who had recovered from COVID-19.

The chain combines TRBV24-1 with TRBJ1-2; D might be TRBD1 (5 bases). This CDR3 contains 14 residues. CDR1 is KGHDR and CDR2 is SFDVKD in the germline V gene. Deletions cut 4 bases from V and 8 bases from J, with 16 bases between. In DNA, the CDR3 is TGTGCCACCAGTGACACCGACAGACGGGAGGGCTACACCTTC. It yields the protein CATSDTDRREGYTF.

This chain uses TRBV7-3 with TRBJ2-1; 7 bases align to TRBD2. Germline V CDR1 and CDR2: SGHTA, FQGTGA. V lost 0 bases and J lost 5; bases outside the gene matches: 13. The CDR3 sequence is 18 residues long. The CDR3 nucleotides read TGTGCCAGCAGCTTAACGGCCGCGGGAGCTAGCGCGGACAATGAGCAGTTCTTC. It encodes CASSLTAAGASADNEQFF.

V gene TRBV7-2 combines with J gene TRBJ2-3, with TRBD2 matching 7 bases. From germline, CDR1 is SGHTA and CDR2 FQGNSA. Trimming cost V 2 bases and J 4 bases; bases outside gene matches: 9. This CDR3 has 16 amino acids. DNA of the CDR3: TGTGCCAGCAGCTTATGGGGAGGGAGTCTTTCAGATACGCAGTATTTT. This encodes CASSLWGGSLSDTQYF. The full variable domain, rest sourced from reference TRBV7-2 and TRBJ2-3, is GAGVSQSPSNKVTEKGKDVELRCDPISGHTALYWYRQSLGQGLEFLIYFQGNSAPDKSGLPSDRFSAERTGGSVSTLTIQRTQQEDSAVYLCASSLWGGSLSDTQYFGPGTRLTVL.

The rearrangement uses TRBV19 and TRBJ2-2; TRBD2 might be the D (5 bases). The CDR3 contains 15 residues. Germline-derived CDR1 and CDR2 are LNHDA and SQIVND (reference sequence). Trimming pared 5 bases from V and 4 bases from J, leaving 14 bases between. The CDR3 coding sequence is TGTGCCAGTAGTCCAAGGTTAGCGCCCACCGGGGAGCTGTTTTTT. It codes for CASSPRLAPTGELFF.

The chain has TRBV10-3 and TRBJ2-2, with D perhaps matching TRBD1 (6 bases). Germline V gene data show CDR1 as ENHRY and CDR2 as SYGVKD. CDR3 size: 15 residues. The germline V and J ends were trimmed by 4 bases and 6 bases, with 15 bases remaining between them. The CDR3 loop is CAISGNQGQAGELFF. The CDR3 DNA reads TGTGCCATCAGTGGCAACCAGGGGCAGGCCGGGGAGCTGTTTTTT.

This rearrangement joins TRBV3-1 (or the pseudogene TRBV3-2) to TRBJ2-5; 11 bases agree with TRBD2. The CDR3 sequence is 14 residues long. Germline loops: CDR1 LGHDT, CDR2 YNNKEL (reference sequence). With 4 bases clipped from V and 6 bases from J, the junction kept 4 bases outside the gene matches. Here the CDR3 DNA reads TGTGCCAGCAGCCCACTAGCGGGGGTAAAGACCCAGTACTTC. Translation: CASSPLAGVKTQYF.

With regard to this clone: Other nucleotide sequences from this sample produce the same CDR3. The rearrangement uses TRBV28 and TRBJ1-5; 10 bases map to TRBD1. The CDR3 consists of 14 residues. Germline V CDR1 and CDR2: MDHEN, SYDVKM. The V gene end was trimmed by 6 bases and the J gene end by 7 bases; junction bases not matched to a gene: 6. In nucleotides, the CDR3 is TGTGCCAGCAGCTCTGGACAGGGGGGCCAGCCCCAGCATTTT. This translates into CASSSGQGGQPQHF. The full variable domain, rest sourced from reference TRBV28 and TRBJ1-5, is DVKVTQSSRYLVKRTGEKVFLECVQDMDHENMFWYRQDPGLGLRLIYFSYDVKMKEKGDIPEGYSVSREKKERFSLILESASTNQTSMYLCASSSGQGGQPQHFGDGTRLSIL.

V gene TRBV4-3 combines with J gene TRBJ1-1; 12 nucleotides agree with TRBD1. This CDR3 is 15 amino acids long. V was clipped by 4 bases and J by 5 bases; unmatched bases: 5. Germline CDR1 and CDR2: LGHNA and YSLEER. The CDR3 here is CASSRGQGAWTEAFF. CDR3 DNA: TGCGCCAGCAGCCGGGGACAGGGGGCTTGGACTGAAGCTTTCTTT.

The chain uses TRBV27 and TRBJ1-2, with TRBD1 as a possible D gene (5 bases). This CDR3 comprises 15 residues. Trimming removed 5 bases from V and 8 bases from J, with 21 bases in between. Germline loops: CDR1 MNHEY, CDR2 SMNVEV (reference sequence). As DNA, the CDR3 is TGTGCCAGCAGTCCCCAACGGGGGACCTCTTACGGCTACACCTTC. Its protein is CASSPQRGTSYGYTF.

A single count supports this clone. This chain connects TRBV5-1 to TRBJ1-3; 9 positions agree with TRBD1. This CDR3 spans 14 amino acids. Germline lookup yields CDR1 SGHRS and CDR2 YFSETQ. V shed 2 bases and J 4 bases; nucleotides not matched to a gene: 1. CDR3 nucleotides: TGCGCCAGCAGCTTCGGGACAGGGGGAAACACCATATATTTT. Amino acids: CASSFGTGGNTIYF.